A single sample gave rise to the 6 T cell receptor beta chains below, sequenced in a study of blood T cell repertoires in COVID-19. Produced via immunoSEQ multiplex PCR; TCRdb's table is partial and in-frame only. Of 100,000 to 150,000 clones in the sample, 85% to 90% were seen once. The sample comprised peripheral blood. Every receptor here comes from a man aged 55 to 69 with acute or convalescent COVID-19.

The chain joins TRBV27 to TRBJ2-5, with 9 bases aligning to TRBD1. J gave up 5 bases and V 2 bases, and 6 bases lay outside the gene matches. Germline V gives CDR1 MNHEY, CDR2 SMNVEV (reference sequence). The CDR3 is 15 residues long. The CDR3 bases are TGTGCCAGCAGTTTAGAGGGACAGGGTCCCGAGACCCAGTACTTC. This sequence encodes CASSLEGQGPETQYF.

The chain recombines TRBV9 with TRBJ1-1, with TRBD1 as a possible D gene (6 bases). V was clipped by 1 base and J by 1 base, with 8 bases between them. CDR1 and CDR2 (germline): SGDLS, YYNGEE. The CDR3 runs to 14 residues. CDR3 bases: TGTGCCAGCAGCGTAAGGACAGAGAACACTGAAGCTTTCTTT. Translated: CASSVRTENTEAFF.

This chain joins TRBV28 and TRBJ1-1; 7 nucleotides line up with TRBD1. Germline CDR1 and CDR2: MDHEN and SYDVKM. The CDR3 is 14 residues long. V was pared by 7 bases and J by 4 bases, with 9 bases of the junction left unmatched. The CDR3 nucleotides read TGTGCCAGCATCAAGACAGGGAGGTTCACTGAAGCTTTCTTT. Its protein is CASIKTGRFTEAFF. The full variable domain, rest sourced from reference TRBV28 and TRBJ1-1, is DVKVTQSSRYLVKRTGEKVFLECVQDMDHENMFWYRQDPGLGLRLIYFSYDVKMKEKGDIPEGYSVSREKKERFSLILESASTNQTSMYLCASIKTGRFTEAFFGQGTRLTVV.

This sequence joins TRBV7-2 and TRBJ2-1, with D possibly matching TRBD1 (6 bases). Trimming pared 2 bases from V and 7 bases from J, leaving 15 bases between. The germline CDR1 and CDR2 sequences are SGHTA and FQGNSA. The CDR3 sequence is 15 residues long. CDR3 amino acids: CASSLFAGAKNEQFF. For the CDR3, the DNA is TGTGCCAGCAGCTTATTCGCAGGGGCGAAGAATGAGCAGTTCTTC. Full variable domain (remainder filled in from reference TRBV7-2 and TRBJ2-1): GAGVSQSPSNKVTEKGKDVELRCDPISGHTALYWYRQSLGQGLEFLIYFQGNSAPDKSGLPSDRFSAERTGGSVSTLTIQRTQQEDSAVYLCASSLFAGAKNEQFFGPGTRLTVL.

The chain joins TRBV18 to TRBJ2-1; 15 positions match TRBD2. The CDR3 length is 17 residues. The germline gives CDR1 KGHSH, CDR2 LQKENI. J gave up 7 bases and V 3 bases, and 7 bases lay outside the gene matches. The CDR3 loop reads CASSPLGLAGGPNEQFF. DNA of the CDR3: TGTGCCAGCTCACCGCTCGGACTAGCGGGAGGGCCGAATGAGCAGTTCTTC. The whole variable domain, filled in from reference TRBV18 and TRBJ2-1, reads NAGVMQNPRHLVRRRGQEARLRCSPMKGHSHVYWYRQLPEEGLKFMVYLQKENIIDESGMPKERFSAEFPKEGPSILRIQQVVRGDSAAYFCASSPLGLAGGPNEQFFGPGTRLTVL.

The rearrangement joins TRBV7-2 to TRBJ1-1; perhaps TRBD1 as D (6 bases). The germline gives CDR1 SGHTA, CDR2 FQGNSA. V gave up 5 bases and J gave up 5 bases, with 18 bases separating them. The CDR3 extends over 15 amino acids. The CDR3 sequence: CASSPGTTGRTEAFF. For the CDR3, the DNA is TGTGCCAGCAGCCCCGGGACAACGGGCCGAACTGAAGCTTTCTTT.